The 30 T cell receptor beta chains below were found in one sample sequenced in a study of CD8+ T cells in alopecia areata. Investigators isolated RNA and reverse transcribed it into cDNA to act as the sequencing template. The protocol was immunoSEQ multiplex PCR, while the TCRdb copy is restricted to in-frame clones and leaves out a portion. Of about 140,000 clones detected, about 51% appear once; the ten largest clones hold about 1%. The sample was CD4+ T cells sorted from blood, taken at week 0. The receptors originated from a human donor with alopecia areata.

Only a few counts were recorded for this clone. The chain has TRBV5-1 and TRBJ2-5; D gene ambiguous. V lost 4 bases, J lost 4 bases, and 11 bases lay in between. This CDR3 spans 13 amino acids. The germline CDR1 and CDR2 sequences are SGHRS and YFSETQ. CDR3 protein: CASSPADRETQYF. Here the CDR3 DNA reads TGCGCCAGCAGCCCCGCGGATAGAGAGACCCAGTACTTC.

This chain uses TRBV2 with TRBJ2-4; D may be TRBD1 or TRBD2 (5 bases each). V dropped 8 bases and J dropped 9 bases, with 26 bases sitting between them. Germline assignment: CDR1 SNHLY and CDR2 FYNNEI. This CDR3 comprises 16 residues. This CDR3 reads CASGVVLRAGISIQYF. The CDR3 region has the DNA TGTGCCAGCGGAGTGGTCCTGAGGGCAGGGATAAGCATTCAGTACTTC. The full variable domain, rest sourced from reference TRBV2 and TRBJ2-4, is EPEVTQTPSHQVTQMGQEVILRCVPISNHLYFYWYRQILGQKVEFLVSFYNNEISEKSEIFDDQFSVERPDGSNFTLKIRSTKLEDSAMYFCASGVVLRAGISIQYFGAGTRLSVL.

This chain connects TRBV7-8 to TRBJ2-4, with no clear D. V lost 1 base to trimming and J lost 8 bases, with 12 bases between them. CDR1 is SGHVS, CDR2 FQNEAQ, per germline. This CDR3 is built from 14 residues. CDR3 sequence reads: CASSLVSAVHIQYF. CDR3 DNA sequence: TGTGCCAGCAGCTTAGTCTCCGCGGTCCACATTCAGTACTTC.

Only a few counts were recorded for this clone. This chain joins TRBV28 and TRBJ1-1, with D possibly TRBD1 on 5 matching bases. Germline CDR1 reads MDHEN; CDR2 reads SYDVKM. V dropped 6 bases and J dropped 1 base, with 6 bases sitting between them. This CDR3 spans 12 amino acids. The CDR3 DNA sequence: TGTGCCAGCAGGCAGGGGAACACTGAAGCTTTCTTT. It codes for CASRQGNTEAFF.

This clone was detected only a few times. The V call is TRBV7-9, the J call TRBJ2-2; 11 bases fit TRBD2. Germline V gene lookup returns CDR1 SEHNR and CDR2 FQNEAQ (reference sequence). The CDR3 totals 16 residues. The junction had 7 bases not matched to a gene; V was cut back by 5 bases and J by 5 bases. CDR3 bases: TGTGCCAGCAGCCTCGCGGGACTAGCGGTAACCGGGGAGCTGTTTTTT. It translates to CASSLAGLAVTGELFF. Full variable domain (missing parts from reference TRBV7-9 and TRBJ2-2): DTGVSQNPRHKITKRGQNVTFRCDPISEHNRLYWYRQTLGQGPEFLTYFQNEAQLEKSRLLSDRFSAERPKGSFSTLEIQRTEQGDSAMYLCASSLAGLAVTGELFFGEGSRLTVL.

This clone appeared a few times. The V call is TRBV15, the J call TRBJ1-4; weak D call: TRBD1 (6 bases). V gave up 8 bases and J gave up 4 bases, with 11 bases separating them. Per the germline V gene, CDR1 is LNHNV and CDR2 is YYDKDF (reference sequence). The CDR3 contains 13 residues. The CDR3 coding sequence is TGTGCCACCGCCGGGGGCCTTAATGAAAAACTGTTTTTT. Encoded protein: CATAGGLNEKLFF.

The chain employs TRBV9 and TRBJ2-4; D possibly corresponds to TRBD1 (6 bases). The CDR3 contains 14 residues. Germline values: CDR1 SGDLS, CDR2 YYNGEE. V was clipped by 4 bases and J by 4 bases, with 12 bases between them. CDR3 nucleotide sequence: TGTGCCAGCAGCACCCAGGACAGAAAAAACATTCAGTACTTC. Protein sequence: CASSTQDRKNIQYF. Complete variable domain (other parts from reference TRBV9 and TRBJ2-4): DSGVTQTPKHLITATGQRVTLRCSPRSGDLSVYWYQQSLDQGLQFLIQYYNGEERAKGNILERFSAQQFPDLHSELNLSSLELGDSALYFCASSTQDRKNIQYFGAGTRLSVL.

The CDR3 protein is CSVGQGAFGYEQYF. Here the CDR3 DNA reads TGCAGCGTGGGACAGGGGGCGTTTGGATACGAGCAGTACTTC. V usage is TRBV29-1 and J usage is TRBJ2-7; 12 positions match TRBD1. CDR3 length: 14 amino acids. Germline values: CDR1 SQVTM, CDR2 ANQGSEA. V shed 6 bases, J shed 4 bases, and the junction held 7 bases outside the gene matches.

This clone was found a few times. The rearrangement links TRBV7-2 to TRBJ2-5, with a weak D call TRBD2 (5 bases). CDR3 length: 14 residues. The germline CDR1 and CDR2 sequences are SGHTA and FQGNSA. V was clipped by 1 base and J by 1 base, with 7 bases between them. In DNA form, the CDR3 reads TGTGCCAGCAGCTTAGGAGGGAGCCAAGAGACCCAGTACTTC. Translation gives CASSLGGSQETQYF. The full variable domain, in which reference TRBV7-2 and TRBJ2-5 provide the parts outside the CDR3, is GAGVSQSPSNKVTEKGKDVELRCDPISGHTALYWYRQSLGQGLEFLIYFQGNSAPDKSGLPSDRFSAERTGGSVSTLTIQRTQQEDSAVYLCASSLGGSQETQYFGPGTRLLVL.

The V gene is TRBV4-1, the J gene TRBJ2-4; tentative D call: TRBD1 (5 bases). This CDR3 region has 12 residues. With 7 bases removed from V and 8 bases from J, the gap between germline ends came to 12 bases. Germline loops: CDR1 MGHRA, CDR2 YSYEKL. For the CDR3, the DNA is TGCGCCAGCAATTCGCAGGGCGACATTCAGTACTTC. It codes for CASNSQGDIQYF.

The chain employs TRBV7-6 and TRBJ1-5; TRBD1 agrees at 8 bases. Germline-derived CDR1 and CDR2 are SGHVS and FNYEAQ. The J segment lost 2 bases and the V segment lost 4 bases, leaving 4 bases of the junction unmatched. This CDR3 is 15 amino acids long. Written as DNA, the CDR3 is TGTGCCAGCAGCTCCGGGACAGGAGGCAATCAGCCCCAGCATTTT. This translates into CASSSGTGGNQPQHF.

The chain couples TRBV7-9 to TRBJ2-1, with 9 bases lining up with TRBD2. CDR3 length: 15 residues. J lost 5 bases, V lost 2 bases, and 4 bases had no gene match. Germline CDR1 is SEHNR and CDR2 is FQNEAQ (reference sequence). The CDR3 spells CASSLSGLANNEQFF. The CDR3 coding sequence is TGTGCCAGCAGCTTATCGGGACTAGCTAACAATGAGCAGTTCTTC.

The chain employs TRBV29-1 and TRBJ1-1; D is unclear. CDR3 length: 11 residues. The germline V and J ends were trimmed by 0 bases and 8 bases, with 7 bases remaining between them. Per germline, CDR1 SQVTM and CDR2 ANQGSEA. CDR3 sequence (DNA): TGCAGCGTTGAAGATCCAGAAGAAGCTTTCTTT. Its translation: CSVEDPEEAFF.

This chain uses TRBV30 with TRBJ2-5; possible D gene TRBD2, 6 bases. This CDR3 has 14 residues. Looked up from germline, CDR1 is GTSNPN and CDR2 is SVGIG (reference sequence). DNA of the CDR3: TGTGGGGCAACGAAACTAGGAGGGAGCGAGACCCAGTACTTC. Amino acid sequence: CGATKLGGSETQYF.

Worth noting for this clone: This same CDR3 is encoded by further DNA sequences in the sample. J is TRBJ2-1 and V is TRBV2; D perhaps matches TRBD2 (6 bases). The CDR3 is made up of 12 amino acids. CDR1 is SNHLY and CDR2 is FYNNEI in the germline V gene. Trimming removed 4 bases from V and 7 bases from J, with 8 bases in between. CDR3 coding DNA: TGTGCCAGCAGTGTTAGCGGTAATGAGCAGTTCTTC. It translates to CASSVSGNEQFF. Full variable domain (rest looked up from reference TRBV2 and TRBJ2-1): EPEVTQTPSHQVTQMGQEVILRCVPISNHLYFYWYRQILGQKVEFLVSFYNNEISEKSEIFDDQFSVERPDGSNFTLKIRSTKLEDSAMYFCASSVSGNEQFFGPGTRLTVL.

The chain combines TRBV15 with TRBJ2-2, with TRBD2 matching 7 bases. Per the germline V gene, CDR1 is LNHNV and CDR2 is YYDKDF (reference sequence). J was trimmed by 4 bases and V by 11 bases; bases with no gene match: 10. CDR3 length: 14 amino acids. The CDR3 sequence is CAVGGSGFTGELFF. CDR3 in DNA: TGTGCCGTGGGGGGGAGCGGATTCACCGGGGAGCTGTTTTTT.

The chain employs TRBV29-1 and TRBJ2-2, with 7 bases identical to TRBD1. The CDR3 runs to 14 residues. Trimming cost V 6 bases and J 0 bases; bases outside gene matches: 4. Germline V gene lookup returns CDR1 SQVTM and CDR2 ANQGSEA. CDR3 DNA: TGCAGCGTGCCGGACAGGACGAACACCGGGGAGCTGTTTTTT. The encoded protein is CSVPDRTNTGELFF.

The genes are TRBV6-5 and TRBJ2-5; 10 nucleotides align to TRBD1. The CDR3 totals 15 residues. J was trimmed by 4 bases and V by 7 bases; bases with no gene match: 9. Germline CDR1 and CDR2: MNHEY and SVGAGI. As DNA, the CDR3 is TGTGCCAGCAAACCCCAGACAGGGGGCGGAGAGACCCAGTACTTC. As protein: CASKPQTGGGETQYF.

The DNA for the CDR3 is TGTGCCAGCAGTGAACGGTCCATCGCAACTAATGAAAAACTGTTTTTT. Protein product: CASSERSIATNEKLFF. The chain is built from TRBV25-1 and TRBJ1-4; D call uncertain. The length of the CDR3 is 16 residues. The germline gives CDR1 MGHDK, CDR2 SYGVNS. Deletions cut 2 bases from V and 0 bases from J, with 10 bases between. The variable domain in full, completed from reference TRBV25-1 and TRBJ1-4, reads EADIYQTPRYLVIGTGKKITLECSQTMGHDKMYWYQQDPGMELHLIHYSYGVNSTEKGDLSSESTVSRIRTEHFPLTLESARPSHTSQYLCASSERSIATNEKLFFGSGTQLSVL.

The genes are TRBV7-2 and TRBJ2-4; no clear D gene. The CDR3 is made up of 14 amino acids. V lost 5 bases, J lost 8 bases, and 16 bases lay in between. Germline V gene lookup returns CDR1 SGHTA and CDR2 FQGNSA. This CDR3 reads CASSRTRAADIQYF. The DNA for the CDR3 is TGTGCCAGCAGCCGCACCCGGGCGGCGGACATTCAGTACTTC.

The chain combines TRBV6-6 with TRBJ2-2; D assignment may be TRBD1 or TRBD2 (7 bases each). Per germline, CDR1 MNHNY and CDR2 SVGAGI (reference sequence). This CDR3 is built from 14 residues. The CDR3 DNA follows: TGTACAAGTGATCAGGGGGGGTACACCGGGGAGCTGTTTTTT. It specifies CTSDQGGYTGELFF.

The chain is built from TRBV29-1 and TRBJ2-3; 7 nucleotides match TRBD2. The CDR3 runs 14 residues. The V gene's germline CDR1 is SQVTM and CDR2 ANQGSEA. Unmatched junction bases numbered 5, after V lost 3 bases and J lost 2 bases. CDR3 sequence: CSVDASGITDTQYF. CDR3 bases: TGCAGCGTTGACGCTAGCGGAATCACAGATACGCAGTATTTT.

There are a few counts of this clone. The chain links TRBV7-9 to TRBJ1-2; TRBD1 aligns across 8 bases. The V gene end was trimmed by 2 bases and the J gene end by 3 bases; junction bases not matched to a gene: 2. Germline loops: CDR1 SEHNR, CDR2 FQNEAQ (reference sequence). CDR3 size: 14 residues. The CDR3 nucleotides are TGTGCCAGCAGCTTAAAGGGACAGGACTATGGCTACACCTTC. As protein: CASSLKGQDYGYTF.

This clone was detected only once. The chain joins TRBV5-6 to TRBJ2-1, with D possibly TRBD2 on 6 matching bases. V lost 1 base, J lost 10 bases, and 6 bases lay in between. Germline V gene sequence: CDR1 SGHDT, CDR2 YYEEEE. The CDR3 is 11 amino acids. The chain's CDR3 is CASSLSGEQFF. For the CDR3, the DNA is TGTGCCAGCAGCTTGAGCGGGGAGCAGTTCTTC. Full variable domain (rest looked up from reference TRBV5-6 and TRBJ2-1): DAGVTQSPTHLIKTRGQQVTLRCSPKSGHDTVSWYQQALGQGPQFIFQYYEEEERQRGNFPDRFSGHQFPNYSSELNVNALLLGDSALYLCASSLSGEQFFGPGTRLTVL.

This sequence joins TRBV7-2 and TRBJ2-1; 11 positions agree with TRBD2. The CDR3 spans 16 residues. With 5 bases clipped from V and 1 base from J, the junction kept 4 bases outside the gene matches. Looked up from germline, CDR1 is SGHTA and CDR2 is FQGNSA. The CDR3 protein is CASSPSSGRSYNEQFF. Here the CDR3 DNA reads TGTGCCAGCAGCCCTTCTAGCGGGAGGTCCTACAATGAGCAGTTCTTC.

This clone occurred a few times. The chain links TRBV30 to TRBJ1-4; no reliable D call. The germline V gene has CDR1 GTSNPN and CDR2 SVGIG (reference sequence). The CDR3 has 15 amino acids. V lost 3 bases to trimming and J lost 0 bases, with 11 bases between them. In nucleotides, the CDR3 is TGTGCCTGGAGGACGGGAGCCTCAACTAATGAAAAACTGTTTTTT. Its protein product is CAWRTGASTNEKLFF.

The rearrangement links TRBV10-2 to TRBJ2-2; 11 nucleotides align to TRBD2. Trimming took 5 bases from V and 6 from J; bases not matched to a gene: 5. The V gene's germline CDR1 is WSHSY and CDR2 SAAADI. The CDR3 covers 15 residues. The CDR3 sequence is CASSLTSGKAGELFF. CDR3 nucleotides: TGCGCCAGCAGTCTGACTAGCGGGAAGGCCGGGGAGCTGTTTTTT.

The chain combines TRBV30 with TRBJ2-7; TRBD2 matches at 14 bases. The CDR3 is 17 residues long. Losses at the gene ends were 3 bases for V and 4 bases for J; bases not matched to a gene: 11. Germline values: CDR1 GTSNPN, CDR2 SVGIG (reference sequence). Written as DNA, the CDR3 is TGTGCCTGGAGGAGACTAGCGGGAGGGCCGAGGTCTTACGAGCAGTACTTC. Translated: CAWRRLAGGPRSYEQYF.

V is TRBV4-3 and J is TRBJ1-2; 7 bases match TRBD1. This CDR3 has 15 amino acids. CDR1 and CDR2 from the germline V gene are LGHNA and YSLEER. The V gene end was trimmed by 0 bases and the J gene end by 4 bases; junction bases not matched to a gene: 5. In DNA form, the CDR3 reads TGCGCCAGCAGCCAAGATAGAGGGGGCCTCTATGGCTACACCTTC. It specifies CASSQDRGGLYGYTF.

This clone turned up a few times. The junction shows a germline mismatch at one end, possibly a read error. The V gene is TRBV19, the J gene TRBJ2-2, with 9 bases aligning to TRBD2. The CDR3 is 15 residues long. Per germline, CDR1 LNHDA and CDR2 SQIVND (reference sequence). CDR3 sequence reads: CGSSIGGRGTGELFF. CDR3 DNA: TGTGGCAGTAGTATCGGCGGGAGGGGGACCGGGGAGCTGTTTTTT. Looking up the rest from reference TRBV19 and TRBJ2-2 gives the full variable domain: DGGITQSPKYLFRKEGQNVTLSCEQNLNHDAMYWYRQDPGQGLRLIYYSQIVNDFQKGDIAEGYSVSREKKESFPLTVTSAQKNPTAFYLCGSSIGGRGTGELFFGEGSRLTVL.